The present T cell receptor (beta chain) was sequenced within a study of a mutant IDH1 vaccine in newly diagnosed glioma. Study information: Patients arrived already treated with radiotherapy, temozolomide, or both, most having had both.

Time point in this sample: week 47, end of study. Doses of 300 ug of mutant IDH1 20-mer peptide were given with topical imiquimod. In regard to this clone: Antigen: not known.

This table comes from immunoSEQ multiplex PCR, and its TCRdb copy is limited to in-frame clones, with some not included. The repertoire includes 40,000 to 45,000 clones, around 82% of them detected once, and around 20% sits in the top ten. Trimming pared 0 bases from V and 4 bases from J, leaving 10 bases between. CDR1 SGHTA and CDR2 FQGNSA come from the germline V gene. The CDR3 loop spans 15 amino acids. Points from the study as a whole: Vaccine-induced immune responses occurred in 93.3% of patients.

The receptor was derived from a man in his late teens or twenties with glioma. Some clones in this sample may be carry-over from other donors' samples. The chain has TRBV7-2 and TRBJ1-5; D is unclear. This specimen was PBMCs, taken from a glioma patient whose treatment included an IDH1 peptide vaccine. The CDR3 DNA reads as TGTGCCAGCAGCTTAGCACTATCGGGGAATCAGCCCCAGCATTTT. This gives the protein CASSLALSGNQPQHF.